This T cell receptor (beta chain) was sequenced during a study of identical twins. Turning to this clonotype: The antigen is unknown.

TCRdb reanalysed the 5' RACE reads using MiXCR and keeps one entry per CDR3 protein. Of hundreds of thousands of distinct CDR3 sequences in the sample, less than 25% are singletons; the top ten hold roughly 4%. Germline assignment: CDR1 SGHRS and CDR2 YFSETQ. V shed 4 bases and J 7 bases; nucleotides not matched to a gene: 6. The CDR3 totals 15 residues. General study results and limits: There is a chance that invariant MAIT and iNKT cells partially muddied zero-insertion analyses. Not following the same donors, the study drew its conclusions from cross-sectional statistical analysis.

This sample was also put to use in a study of T cells expressing NK-cell markers. Turning to that study: Among the eight sequenced donors, seven tested HCMV-seropositive and one tested seronegative. CD8+ T cells in roughly six donors included dominant NKG2C+ clonotypes at about 1.0-7.5%.

This clonotype originated in a young woman in good health. Sample: PBMCs. The chain employs TRBV5-1 and TRBJ2-7; the match to TRBD2 covers 15 bases. CDR3 sequence: CASSVGTSGRQEQYF. Written as DNA, the CDR3 is TGCGCCAGCAGCGTCGGGACTAGCGGGAGGCAAGAGCAGTACTTC.